The clone carrying this TCR beta chain was seen just once. The data stem from a study of technical replicates of blood from several donors. CDR3 length equals 15 residues. CDR1 is MNHNY, CDR2 SVGAGI, per germline (reference sequence). With V trimmed by 5 bases and J by 10 bases, 16 bases remained unmatched. Some clones are missing from TCRdb's copy, which holds only in-frame ones; the method was immunoSEQ multiplex PCR. The table has tens of thousands of clones, 75% to 95% seen once. J is TRBJ2-5 and V is TRBV6-6, with 7 positions matching TRBD2. The sequenced material came from PBMCs. This clonotype originated in a human donor in good health. Some clones in this sample may be carry-over from other donors' samples. CDR3 loop: CASSPPIAGAGDQYF. The CDR3 bases are TGTGCCAGCAGTCCCCCTATAGCGGGTGCTGGGGACCAGTACTTC.